The rows below give T cell receptor beta chains drawn from one sample of a study of blood T cell repertoires in COVID-19. Only in-frame clones appear in the TCRdb table, and some are missing; sequencing was by immunoSEQ multiplex PCR. The table lists some 270,000 clones, approximately 85% of them singletons. The specimen sequenced was peripheral blood. The source is a woman in her 70s with acute or convalescent COVID-19. Both conserved end residues are trimmed from each CDR3. The D gene is left open where the match is weak.

v_gene: TRBV19; d_gene: TRBD1; CDR3aa: ASSWTGGITGELF
v_gene: TRBV5-1; d_gene: -; CDR3aa: ASSPRRGGNTEAF
v_gene: TRBV5-6; d_gene: -; CDR3aa: ASSLAYEQF
v_gene: TRBV5-4; d_gene: TRBD1; CDR3aa: ASSMTGAGELF
v_gene: TRBV29-1; d_gene: -; CDR3aa: SVVDRTEAGYT
v_gene: TRBV6-5; d_gene: -; CDR3aa: ASSLIGNTIY
v_gene: TRBV13; d_gene: -; CDR3aa: ASSSHPGLKPYEQY
v_gene: TRBV18; d_gene: TRBD1; CDR3aa: ASSLGQAFGYT
v_gene: TRBV6-5; d_gene: TRBD2; CDR3aa: ASSLAGGDLYEQY
v_gene: TRBV29-1; d_gene: TRBD1; CDR3aa: SATGDSGNTIY
v_gene: TRBV6-6; d_gene: TRBD1; CDR3aa: ASSFEGQGNTEAF
v_gene: TRBV2; d_gene: TRBD1; CDR3aa: ASKGQGIGQPQH
v_gene: TRBV25-1; d_gene: TRBD1; CDR3aa: ASSPSGTGSYGYT
v_gene: TRBV2; d_gene: TRBD2; CDR3aa: ASSPPPGGRIYEQY
v_gene: TRBV2; d_gene: TRBD1; CDR3aa: ASSSGQGGAGQPQH
v_gene: TRBV16; d_gene: -; CDR3aa: ASGDPNQPQH
v_gene: TRBV5-6; d_gene: -; CDR3aa: ASSFFGADTQY